This T cell receptor beta chain was identified in a study of blood T cell repertoires in COVID-19. Study details: Some COVID-19 samples were acute and others convalescent; all came from the United States, Italy and Spain. T cells, B-cell-depleted T cells, or PBMCs supplied cDNA or gDNA.

The germline V gene encodes CDR1 SGHTA and CDR2 FQGTGA. V was pared by 6 bases and J by 3 bases, with 14 bases between. This CDR3 is built from 14 residues. Per the authors' pipeline: Nucleated cell number was recorded as an estimate derived from reference gene primer amplification. TCRdb keeps only in-frame clones here, not all; method: immunoSEQ multiplex PCR. The V and J calls and clone size are taken from that table; D and trimming were inferred from the DNA. Among 150,000 or so clones listed, 85% were seen once. The chain carries TRBV7-3 and TRBJ1-1; TRBD1 is a possible D gene (6 bases). Sequencing used peripheral blood. This clonotype originated in a human donor with acute or convalescent COVID-19. The donor label of this sample is uncertain. The CDR3 loop reads CASRPSGQHTEAFF. The DNA for the CDR3 is TGTGCCAGCAGACCATCCGGACAGCACACTGAAGCTTTCTTT.